The 22 T cell receptor beta chains listed next were all sequenced from one sample in a study of OX40 agonist ivuxolimab in advanced cancers. Using immunoSEQ multiplex PCR, the repertoire was profiled, and TCRdb retains in-frame clones only, with some absent. The sample holds about 100,000 clones, 91% seen once. The source was CD4+ or CD8+ T cells sorted from blood, collected in a trial of the OX40 agonist ivuxolimab. These receptor sequences come from an adult with an advanced solid tumor such as melanoma, head and neck, liver or kidney cancer.

The chain recombines TRBV30 with TRBJ1-5, with D uncertain. Trimming took 0 bases from V and 2 from J, leaving 8 bases between them. Germline-derived CDR1 and CDR2 are GTSNPN and SVGIG (reference sequence). The CDR3 loop spans 14 amino acids. The CDR3 DNA reads TGTGCCTGGAGTGTACTCGGCCGCAATCAGCCCCAGCATTTT. This codes for CAWSVLGRNQPQHF. The full variable domain, its missing parts supplied by reference TRBV30 and TRBJ1-5, is SQTIHQWPATLVQPVGSPLSLECTVEGTSNPNLYWYRQAAGRGLQLLFYSVGIGQISSEVPQNLSASRPQDRQFILSSKKLLLSDSGFYLCAWSVLGRNQPQHFGDGTRLSIL.

This chain uses TRBV5-5 with TRBJ2-7, with TRBD1 identical over 7 bases. Germline V CDR1 and CDR2: SGHKS, YYEKEE (reference sequence). V lost 4 bases and J lost 2; bases outside the gene matches: 6. The CDR3 extends over 14 amino acids. In nucleotides, the CDR3 is TGTGCCAGCAGCCCAGGACAGGCTACCTACGAGCAGTACTTC. Protein product: CASSPGQATYEQYF.

The chain links TRBV4-1 to TRBJ1-2; no reliable D call. The V and J ends lost 3 bases and 8 bases respectively, with 25 bases between them. This CDR3 contains 17 residues. From germline, CDR1 is MGHRA and CDR2 YSYEKL. CDR3 loop: CASSHLDLGFTLGGYTF. The CDR3, as DNA: TGCGCCAGCAGCCACCTCGATTTGGGCTTCACCCTTGGGGGCTACACCTTC.

V is TRBV4-3 and J is TRBJ2-7, with D unresolved. The V and J ends lost 4 bases and 0 bases respectively, with 7 bases between them. CDR1 and CDR2 (germline): LGHNA, YSLEER. The CDR3 covers 13 residues. The CDR3 loop is CASSLHNSYEQYF. For the CDR3, the DNA is TGCGCCAGCAGCCTCCACAACTCCTACGAGCAGTACTTC.

The V gene is TRBV6-6, the J gene TRBJ2-7; TRBD2 matches at 10 bases. Losses at the gene ends were 6 bases for V and 0 bases for J; bases not matched to a gene: 8. CDR1 is MNHNY and CDR2 is SVGAGI in the germline V gene (reference sequence). The CDR3 sequence is 16 residues long. The CDR3 DNA follows: TGTGCCAGCAGCCCCGGACTAGCGGTGTCCTCCTACGAGCAGTACTTC. As protein: CASSPGLAVSSYEQYF.

V usage is TRBV18 and J usage is TRBJ2-3; TRBD1 aligns across 9 bases. This CDR3 spans 16 amino acids. Germline V gene lookup returns CDR1 KGHSH and CDR2 LQKENI. The ends lost 0 bases at V and 1 base at J; junction bases unmatched: 2. The CDR3 loop reads CASSPPGQGGTDTQYF. The CDR3 DNA reads as TGTGCCAGCTCACCACCGGGACAGGGCGGCACAGATACGCAGTATTTT.

This chain joins TRBV7-2 and TRBJ2-1; no definite D call. Germline V lookup: CDR1 SGHTA, CDR2 FQGNSA. Trimming stripped 5 bases from V and 10 bases from J, with 9 bases between. This CDR3 has 11 amino acids. The CDR3 spells CASSLAWEQFF. Written as DNA, the CDR3 is TGTGCCAGCAGCCTCGCATGGGAGCAGTTCTTC.

This sequence joins TRBV11-2 and TRBJ1-1; 7 bases are a match to TRBD1. The CDR3 loop spans 12 amino acids. CDR1 is SGHAT, CDR2 FQNNGV, per germline. The V and J ends lost 6 bases and 3 bases, in that order; junction bases with no gene match: 1. The CDR3 DNA sequence: TGTGCCAGCAGTCAGGGGGACACTGAAGCTTTCTTT. Its protein is CASSQGDTEAFF.

V gene TRBV7-9 combines with J gene TRBJ1-2, with D uncertain. The CDR3 has 12 residues. Trimming removed 5 bases from V and 5 bases from J, with 9 bases in between. Germline V gene lookup returns CDR1 SEHNR and CDR2 FQNEAQ (reference sequence). The CDR3 loop is CASSIDRYGYTF. As DNA, the CDR3 is TGTGCCAGCAGCATAGATCGGTATGGCTACACCTTC.

This clone came up once. CDR3 protein: CAWVRTGYTYEQYF. In DNA form, the CDR3 reads TGTGCCTGGGTAAGGACCGGGTATACCTACGAGCAGTACTTC. This chain uses TRBV30 with TRBJ2-7; no clear D. The CDR3 covers 14 residues. Per germline, CDR1 GTSNPN and CDR2 SVGIG (reference sequence). V lost 5 bases and J lost 2, with 16 bases in between.

The V gene is TRBV28, the J gene TRBJ1-2, with D possibly TRBD1 on 6 matching bases. Deletions cut 4 bases from V and 1 base from J, with 16 bases between. CDR1 and CDR2 from the germline V gene are MDHEN and SYDVKM. This CDR3 contains 16 residues. CDR3 sequence (DNA): TGTGCCAGCAGTTCAGGGCAGGGGCGTTATAACTATGGCTACACCTTC. Translating it yields CASSSGQGRYNYGYTF.

The V gene is TRBV5-1, the J gene TRBJ1-4; a weak D match, TRBD1 (6 bases). The CDR3 has 14 amino acids. CDR1 is SGHRS and CDR2 is YFSETQ in the germline V gene. Trimming took 3 bases from V and 8 from J, leaving 14 bases between them. CDR3 nucleotide sequence: TGCGCCAGCAGCTCCCGAGGGGGTGGAGAAAAACTGTTTTTT. It yields the protein CASSSRGGGEKLFF. Using reference TRBV5-1 and TRBJ1-4 for the parts outside the CDR3, the full variable domain is KAGVTQTPRYLIKTRGQQVTLSCSPISGHRSVSWYQQTPGQGLQFLFEYFSETQRNKGNFPGRFSGRQFSNSRSEMNVSTLELGDSALYLCASSSRGGGEKLFFGSGTQLSVL.

The chain joins TRBV2 to TRBJ2-7; D unresolved. CDR3 length: 12 amino acids. V was cut by 3 bases and J by 3 bases, with 6 bases left in between. Germline values: CDR1 SNHLY, CDR2 FYNNEI. The CDR3 here is CASSDKGYEQYF. CDR3 sequence (DNA): TGTGCCAGCAGTGATAAAGGCTACGAGCAGTACTTC.

V usage is TRBV29-1 and J usage is TRBJ2-6; no clear D gene. The CDR3 is 13 residues long. The germline V and J ends were trimmed by 5 bases and 0 bases, with 5 bases remaining between them. The germline V gene encodes CDR1 SQVTM and CDR2 ANQGSEA. The CDR3 loop is CSVFTSGANVLTF. The CDR3 nucleotides read TGCAGCGTTTTTACCTCTGGGGCCAACGTCCTGACTTTC.

The chain carries TRBV7-6 and TRBJ1-5; D unresolved. V was clipped by 3 bases and J by 6 bases, with 6 bases between them. The CDR3 extends over 12 amino acids. Germline V gene sequence: CDR1 SGHVS, CDR2 FNYEAQ. DNA for the CDR3: TGTGCCAGCAGCTTCCCGGGTCAGCCCCAGCATTTT. Translated: CASSFPGQPQHF.

Worth noting for this clone: The sample has other DNA sequences that encode this CDR3 too. V usage is TRBV15 and J usage is TRBJ2-7, with D tentatively TRBD2 (5 bases). From germline, CDR1 is LNHNV and CDR2 YYDKDF (reference sequence). The CDR3 is 14 amino acids. The ends were cut back, 1 base at V and 5 bases at J, with 12 bases in the middle. In nucleotides, the CDR3 is TGTGCCACCAGCAGAGGAAACAGAGGGAACGAGCAGTACTTC. Translated: CATSRGNRGNEQYF.

The chain carries TRBV11-1 and TRBJ2-1; a weak D match, TRBD1 (6 bases). The CDR3 consists of 16 residues. Germline assignment: CDR1 SGHAT and CDR2 FQDESV (reference sequence). Deletions cut 5 bases from V and 3 bases from J, with 17 bases between. CDR3 amino acids: CASSRQVTMVYNEQFF. CDR3 in DNA: TGTGCCAGCAGCAGACAGGTGACGATGGTCTACAATGAGCAGTTCTTC.

The chain is built from TRBV15 and TRBJ2-1; D could derive from TRBD1 or TRBD2 (5 bases each). The CDR3 consists of 15 residues. The germline V and J ends were trimmed by 5 bases and 8 bases, with 19 bases remaining between them. In germline, CDR1 is LNHNV, CDR2 YYDKDF (reference sequence). The CDR3 nucleotides are TGTGCCACCAGCGCCATGGGGGAACCTAGGGATGAGCAGTTCTTC. It translates to CATSAMGEPRDEQFF.

The genes are TRBV6-1 and TRBJ2-7, with 11 bases lining up with TRBD1. Germline-derived CDR1 and CDR2 are MNHNS and SASEGT. This CDR3 has 15 residues. Trimming took 5 bases from V and 3 from J; bases not matched to a gene: 6. The CDR3 reads CASSPPGTGGYEQYF. The CDR3 nucleotides are TGTGCCAGCAGTCCGCCTGGGACAGGGGGCTACGAGCAGTACTTC.

The genes are TRBV4-2 and TRBJ2-7, with TRBD2 matching 10 bases. Trimming cost V 0 bases and J 3 bases; bases outside gene matches: 11. Germline loops: CDR1 LGHNA, CDR2 YNFKEQ. There are 18 residues in the CDR3. The DNA of the CDR3 is TGTGCCAGCAGCCAAGATTTAGCCAGCGGGAGGGTGAGCTACGAGCAGTACTTC. Protein sequence: CASSQDLASGRVSYEQYF.

This clone was detected once. This sequence joins TRBV10-3 and TRBJ1-1; no definite D call. Germline V gene sequence: CDR1 ENHRY, CDR2 SYGVKD. The CDR3 covers 19 residues. V lost 0 bases, J lost 5 bases, and 25 bases lay in between. CDR3 in amino acids: CAISESVIGLKSWRTEAFF. The CDR3 bases are TGTGCCATCAGTGAGTCAGTCATTGGCCTAAAGTCTTGGCGGACTGAAGCTTTCTTT.

This clone was detected only once. The rearrangement links TRBV4-2 to TRBJ1-2; unclear D gene. The germline V and J ends were trimmed by 0 bases and 4 bases, with 9 bases remaining between them. The CDR3 has 14 amino acids. The germline V gene has CDR1 LGHNA and CDR2 YNFKEQ. The CDR3 is CASSQDLDSYGYTF. CDR3 DNA sequence: TGTGCCAGCAGCCAAGATTTGGATTCCTATGGCTACACCTTC.